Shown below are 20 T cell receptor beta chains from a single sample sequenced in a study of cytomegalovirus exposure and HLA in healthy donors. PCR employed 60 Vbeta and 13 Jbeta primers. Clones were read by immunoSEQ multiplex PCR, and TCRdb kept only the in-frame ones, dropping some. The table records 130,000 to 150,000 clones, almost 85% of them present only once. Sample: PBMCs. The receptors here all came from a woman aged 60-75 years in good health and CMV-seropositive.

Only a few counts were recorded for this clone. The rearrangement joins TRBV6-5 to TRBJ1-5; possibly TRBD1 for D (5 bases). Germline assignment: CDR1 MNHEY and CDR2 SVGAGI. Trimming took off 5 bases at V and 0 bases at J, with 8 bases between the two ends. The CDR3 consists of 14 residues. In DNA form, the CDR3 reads TGTGCCAGCAGTAGACAGTATAGCAATCAGCCCCAGCATTTT. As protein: CASSRQYSNQPQHF.

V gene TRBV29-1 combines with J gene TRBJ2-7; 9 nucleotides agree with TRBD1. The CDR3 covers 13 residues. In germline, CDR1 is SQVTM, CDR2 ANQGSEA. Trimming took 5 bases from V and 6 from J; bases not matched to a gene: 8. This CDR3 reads CSVFLGQGVEQYF. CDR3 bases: TGCAGCGTTTTTCTGGGACAGGGAGTCGAGCAGTACTTC.

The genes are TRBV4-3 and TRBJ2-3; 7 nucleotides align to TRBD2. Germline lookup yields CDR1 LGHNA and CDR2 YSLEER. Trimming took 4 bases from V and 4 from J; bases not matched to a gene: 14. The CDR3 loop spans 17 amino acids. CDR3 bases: TGCGCCAGCAGCCTTTGGTCGTGGGGGGGGGATCCAGATACGCAGTATTTT. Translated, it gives CASSLWSWGGDPDTQYF.

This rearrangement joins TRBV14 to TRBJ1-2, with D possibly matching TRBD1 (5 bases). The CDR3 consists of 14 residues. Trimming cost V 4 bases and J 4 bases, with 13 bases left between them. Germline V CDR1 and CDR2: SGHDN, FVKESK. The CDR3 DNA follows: TGTGCCAGCAGCCCCCTCGCAGGGCCCTATGGCTACACCTTC. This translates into CASSPLAGPYGYTF.

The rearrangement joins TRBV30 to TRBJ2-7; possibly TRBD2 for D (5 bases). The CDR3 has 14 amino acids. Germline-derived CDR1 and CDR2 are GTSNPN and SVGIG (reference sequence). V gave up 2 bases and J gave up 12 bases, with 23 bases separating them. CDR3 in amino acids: CAWSPPSTLLPGYF. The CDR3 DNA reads TGTGCCTGGAGTCCCCCTAGCACCCTGCTCCCGGGGTACTTC.

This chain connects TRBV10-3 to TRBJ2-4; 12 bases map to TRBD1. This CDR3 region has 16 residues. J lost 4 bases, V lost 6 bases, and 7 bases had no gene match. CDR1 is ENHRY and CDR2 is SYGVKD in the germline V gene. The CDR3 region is CAISAGTGGGKNIQYF. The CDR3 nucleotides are TGTGCCATCAGCGCCGGGACAGGGGGCGGAAAAAACATTCAGTACTTC.

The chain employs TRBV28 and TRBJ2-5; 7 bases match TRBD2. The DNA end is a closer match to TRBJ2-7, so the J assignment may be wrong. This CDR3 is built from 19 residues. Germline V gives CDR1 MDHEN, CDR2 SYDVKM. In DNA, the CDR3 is TGTGCCAGCAGCGTACCCCCTTTAGGGTTGTGGCGGGGGAGTTACGAGCAGTACTTC. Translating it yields CASSVPPLGLWRGSYEQYF.

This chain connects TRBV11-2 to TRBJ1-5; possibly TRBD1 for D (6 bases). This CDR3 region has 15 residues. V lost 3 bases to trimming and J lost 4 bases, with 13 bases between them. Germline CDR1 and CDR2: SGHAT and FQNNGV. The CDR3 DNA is TGTGCCAGCAGCTTGGCCGGGGGGGCAAATCAGCCCCAGCATTTT. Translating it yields CASSLAGGANQPQHF. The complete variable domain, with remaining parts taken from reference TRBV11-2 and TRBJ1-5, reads EAGVAQSPRYKIIEKRQSVAFWCNPISGHATLYWYQQILGQGPKLLIQFQNNGVVDDSQLPKDRFSAERLKGVDSTLKIQPAKLEDSAVYLCASSLAGGANQPQHFGDGTRLSIL.

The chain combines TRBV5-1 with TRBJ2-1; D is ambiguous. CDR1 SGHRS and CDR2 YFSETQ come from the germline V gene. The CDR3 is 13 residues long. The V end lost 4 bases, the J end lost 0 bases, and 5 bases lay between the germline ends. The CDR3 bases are TGCGCCAGCAGCCCCCTCTCCTACAATGAGCAGTTCTTC. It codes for CASSPLSYNEQFF.

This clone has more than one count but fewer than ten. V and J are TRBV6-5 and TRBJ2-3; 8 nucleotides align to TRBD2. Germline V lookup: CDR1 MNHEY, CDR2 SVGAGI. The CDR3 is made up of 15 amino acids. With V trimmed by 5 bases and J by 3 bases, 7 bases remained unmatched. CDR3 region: CASSLSGRKTDTQYF. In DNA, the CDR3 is TGTGCCAGCAGTCTCAGCGGGAGAAAGACAGATACGCAGTATTTT.

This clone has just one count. This chain's CDR3 is CASSQRETQYF. Here the CDR3 DNA reads TGTGCCAGCAGCCAGCGGGAGACCCAGTACTTC. The chain carries TRBV7-9 and TRBJ2-5; a weak D match, TRBD2 (5 bases). Per germline, CDR1 SEHNR and CDR2 FQNEAQ (reference sequence). The CDR3 length is 11 residues. The ends were cut back, 5 bases at V and 5 bases at J, with 6 bases in the middle.

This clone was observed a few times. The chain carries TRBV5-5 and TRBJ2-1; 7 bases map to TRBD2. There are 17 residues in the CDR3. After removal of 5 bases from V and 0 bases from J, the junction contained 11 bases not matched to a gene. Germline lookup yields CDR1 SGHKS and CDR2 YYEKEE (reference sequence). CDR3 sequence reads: CASRHSSGRSSYNEQFF. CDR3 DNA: TGTGCCAGCAGGCATTCTAGCGGACGATCCTCCTACAATGAGCAGTTCTTC.

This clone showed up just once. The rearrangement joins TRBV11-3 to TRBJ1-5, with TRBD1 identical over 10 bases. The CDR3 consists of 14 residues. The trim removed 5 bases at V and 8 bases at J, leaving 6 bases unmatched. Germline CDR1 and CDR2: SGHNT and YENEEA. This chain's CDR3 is CASSRTGGPKPQHF. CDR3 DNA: TGTGCCAGCAGCAGGACAGGGGGTCCGAAGCCCCAGCATTTT.

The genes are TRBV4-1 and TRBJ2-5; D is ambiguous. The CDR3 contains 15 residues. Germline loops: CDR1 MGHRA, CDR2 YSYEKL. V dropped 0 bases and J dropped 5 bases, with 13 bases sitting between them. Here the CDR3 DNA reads TGCGCCAGCAGCCAAGAAAACTGCCCTGAGGAGACCCAGTACTTC. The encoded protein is CASSQENCPEETQYF.

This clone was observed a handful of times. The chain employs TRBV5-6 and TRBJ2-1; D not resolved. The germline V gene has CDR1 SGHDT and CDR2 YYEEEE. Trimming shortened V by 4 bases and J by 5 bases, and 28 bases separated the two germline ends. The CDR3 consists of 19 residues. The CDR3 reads CASSPLIPLTQALNNEQFF. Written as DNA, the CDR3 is TGTGCCAGCAGCCCTCTAATTCCCCTCACACAAGCGCTAAACAATGAGCAGTTCTTC.

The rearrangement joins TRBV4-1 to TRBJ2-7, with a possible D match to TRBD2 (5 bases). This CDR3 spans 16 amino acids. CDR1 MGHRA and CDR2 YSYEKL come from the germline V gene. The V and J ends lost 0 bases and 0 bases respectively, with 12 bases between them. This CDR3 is CASSQEDSAISYEQYF. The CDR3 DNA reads TGCGCCAGCAGCCAAGAGGATAGCGCCATCTCCTACGAGCAGTACTTC.

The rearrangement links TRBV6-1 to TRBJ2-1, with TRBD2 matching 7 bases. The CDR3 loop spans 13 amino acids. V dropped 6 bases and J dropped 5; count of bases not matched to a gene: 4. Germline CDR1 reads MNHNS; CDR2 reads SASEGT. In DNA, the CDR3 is TGTGCCAGCAGCCTTCTAGCGGACAATGAGCAGTTCTTC. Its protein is CASSLLADNEQFF.

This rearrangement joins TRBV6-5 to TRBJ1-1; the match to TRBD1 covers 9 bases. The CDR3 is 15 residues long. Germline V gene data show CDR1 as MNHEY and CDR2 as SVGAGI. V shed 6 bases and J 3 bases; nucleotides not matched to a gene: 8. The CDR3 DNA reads TGTGCCAGCAGAGATACAGGGGGCCCAGACACTGAAGCTTTCTTT. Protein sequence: CASRDTGGPDTEAFF.

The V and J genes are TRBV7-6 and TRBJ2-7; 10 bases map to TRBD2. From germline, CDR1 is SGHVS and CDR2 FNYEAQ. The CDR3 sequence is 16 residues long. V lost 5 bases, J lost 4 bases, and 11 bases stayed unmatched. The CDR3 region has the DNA TGTGCCAGCAGCCCAACGGTTCTAGCGGGAGCATACGAGCAGTACTTC. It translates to CASSPTVLAGAYEQYF. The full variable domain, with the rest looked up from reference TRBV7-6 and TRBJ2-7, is GAGVSQSPRYKVTKRGQDVALRCDPISGHVSLYWYRQALGQGPEFLTYFNYEAQQDKSGLPNDRFSAERPEGSISTLTIQRTEQRDSAMYRCASSPTVLAGAYEQYFGPGTRLTVT.

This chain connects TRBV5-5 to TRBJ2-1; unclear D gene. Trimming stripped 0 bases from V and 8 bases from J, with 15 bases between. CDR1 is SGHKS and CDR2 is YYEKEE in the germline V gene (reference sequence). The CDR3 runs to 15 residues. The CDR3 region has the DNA TGTGCCAGCAGCTTGGGCGTAACAGCTCAGGATGAGCAGTTCTTC. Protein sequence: CASSLGVTAQDEQFF.